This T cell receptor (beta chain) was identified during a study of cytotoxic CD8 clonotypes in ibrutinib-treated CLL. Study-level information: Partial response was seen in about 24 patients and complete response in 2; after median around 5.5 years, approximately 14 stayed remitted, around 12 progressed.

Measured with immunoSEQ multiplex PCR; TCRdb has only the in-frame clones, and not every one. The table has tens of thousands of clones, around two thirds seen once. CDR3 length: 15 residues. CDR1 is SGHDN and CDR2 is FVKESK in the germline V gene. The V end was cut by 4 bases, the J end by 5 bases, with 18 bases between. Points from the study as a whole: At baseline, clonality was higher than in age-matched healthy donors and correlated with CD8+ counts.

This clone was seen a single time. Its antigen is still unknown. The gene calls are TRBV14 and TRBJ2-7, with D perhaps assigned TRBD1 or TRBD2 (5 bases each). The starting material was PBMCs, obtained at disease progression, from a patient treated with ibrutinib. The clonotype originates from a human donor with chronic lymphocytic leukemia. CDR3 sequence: CASSPDTGTRNEQYF. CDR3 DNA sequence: TGTGCCAGCAGCCCCGACACCGGGACGAGAAACGAGCAGTACTTC.